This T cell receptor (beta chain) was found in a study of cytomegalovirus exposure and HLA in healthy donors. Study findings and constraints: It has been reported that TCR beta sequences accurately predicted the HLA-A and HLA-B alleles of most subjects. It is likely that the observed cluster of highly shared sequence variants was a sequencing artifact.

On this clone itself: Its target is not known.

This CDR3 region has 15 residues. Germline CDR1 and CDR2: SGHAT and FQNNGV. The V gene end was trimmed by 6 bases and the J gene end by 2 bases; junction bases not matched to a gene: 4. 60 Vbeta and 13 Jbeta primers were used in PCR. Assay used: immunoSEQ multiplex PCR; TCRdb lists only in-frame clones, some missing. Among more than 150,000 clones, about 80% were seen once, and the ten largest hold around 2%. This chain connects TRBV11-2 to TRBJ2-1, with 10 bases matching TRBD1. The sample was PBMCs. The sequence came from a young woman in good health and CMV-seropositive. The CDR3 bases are TGTGCCAGCAGTTGGACAGGGGGTACCTACAATGAGCAGTTCTTC. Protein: CASSWTGGTYNEQFF.